The present T cell receptor beta chain was sequenced within a study of shared clonotypes between healthy human individuals. Measured with immunoSEQ multiplex PCR; TCRdb has only the in-frame clones, and not every one. The table shows approximately 1.9 million clones, with just over 90% occurring only once. Naive CD8 cells comprised CD45RO-negative, CCR7-positively selected cells, excluding terminally differentiated effector memory CD45RA+ cells. Sequencing input: naive CD8+ T cells from PBMCs. The clonotype originates from a man between 18 and 29 years old in good health. Some clones in this sample may be carry-over from other donors' samples.

Here the CDR3 DNA reads TGTGCCAGCAGCTTTGAGGGACAGGGGCATGGCTACACCTTC. It encodes CASSFEGQGHGYTF. The chain uses TRBV5-5 and TRBJ1-2; 10 bases match TRBD1. This CDR3 has 14 residues. The germline V gene encodes CDR1 SGHKS and CDR2 YYEKEE (reference sequence). The junction had 4 bases not matched to a gene; V was cut back by 2 bases and J by 6 bases.